Listed here is a single T cell receptor beta chain. Generated by immunoSEQ multiplex PCR, the TCRdb table keeps only in-frame clones and is missing some. The repertoire holds 300,000 to 450,000 clones, with about 89% as singletons. The sample is drawn from a study of blood T cell repertoires in COVID-19. The ends were cut back, 1 base at V and 5 bases at J, with 15 bases in the middle. The V gene's germline CDR1 is SEHNR and CDR2 FQNEAQ (reference sequence). The length of the CDR3 is 15 residues. Sequenced: peripheral blood. The sequence derives from a woman aged 25-40 years with COVID-19, enrolled during active disease. The rearrangement joins TRBV7-9 to TRBJ2-7; TRBD1 might be the D (6 bases). This CDR3 is CASSLVTGPMNEQYF. Here the CDR3 DNA reads TGTGCCAGCAGCTTAGTAACAGGGCCGATGAACGAGCAGTACTTC.